This T cell receptor beta chain came from a study of cytomegalovirus exposure and HLA in healthy donors. General study results and limits: A missense variant in DCLRE1C was later tied to TCR beta V- and J-gene trimming. The sole available immune exposure information was CMV serostatus.

The PCR employed 60 Vbeta primers together with 13 Jbeta primers. Clones were read by immunoSEQ multiplex PCR, and TCRdb kept only the in-frame ones, dropping some. The data show 100,000 to 150,000 clones, approximately 80% seen once. V trimming: 5 bases; J trimming: 3 bases; junction bases outside the gene matches: 5. Germline-derived CDR1 and CDR2 are SGHTA and FQGNSA. This CDR3 has 14 residues. With respect to this clone: The antigen is undetermined.

The chain carries TRBV7-2 and TRBJ2-7; TRBD1 matches 9 bases. Material for sequencing was PBMCs. This TCR was recovered from a man in his late teens or twenties in good health and CMV-seronegative. The CDR3 region has the DNA TGTGCCAGCAGCCAGGACAGGGGTGACTACGAGCAGTACTTC. Encoded protein: CASSQDRGDYEQYF.